The clone carrying this T cell receptor beta chain was counted between two and nine times. Its antigen is unknown. The CDR3 is 14 residues long. V was cut by 5 bases and J by 0 bases, with 8 bases left in between. The germline gives CDR1 SGHAT, CDR2 FQNNGV. The source of the sample is a study of cytomegalovirus exposure and HLA in healthy donors. Vbeta (60) and Jbeta (13) primers were used in the PCR. Clones were sequenced by immunoSEQ multiplex PCR, and TCRdb holds only the in-frame ones, with some missing. The table lists roughly 93,000 clones, 70% to 80% of them singletons. Study outcomes and limitations: Trimming of TCR beta V- and J-genes showed a link, identified in a later analysis, to a missense DCLRE1C variant. An Asian-associated ancestry cluster reportedly showed fewer N-insertions than the roughly 670-donor mean in a later analysis.

The specimen sequenced was PBMCs. The receptor was derived from a man aged 25 to 40 in good health and CMV-seronegative. The rearrangement uses TRBV11-2 and TRBJ2-1; TRBD1 is a possible D gene (6 bases). The CDR3 DNA is TGTGCCAGCAGCGTCAGGGGCTCCTACAATGAGCAGTTCTTC. Translated, it gives CASSVRGSYNEQFF.